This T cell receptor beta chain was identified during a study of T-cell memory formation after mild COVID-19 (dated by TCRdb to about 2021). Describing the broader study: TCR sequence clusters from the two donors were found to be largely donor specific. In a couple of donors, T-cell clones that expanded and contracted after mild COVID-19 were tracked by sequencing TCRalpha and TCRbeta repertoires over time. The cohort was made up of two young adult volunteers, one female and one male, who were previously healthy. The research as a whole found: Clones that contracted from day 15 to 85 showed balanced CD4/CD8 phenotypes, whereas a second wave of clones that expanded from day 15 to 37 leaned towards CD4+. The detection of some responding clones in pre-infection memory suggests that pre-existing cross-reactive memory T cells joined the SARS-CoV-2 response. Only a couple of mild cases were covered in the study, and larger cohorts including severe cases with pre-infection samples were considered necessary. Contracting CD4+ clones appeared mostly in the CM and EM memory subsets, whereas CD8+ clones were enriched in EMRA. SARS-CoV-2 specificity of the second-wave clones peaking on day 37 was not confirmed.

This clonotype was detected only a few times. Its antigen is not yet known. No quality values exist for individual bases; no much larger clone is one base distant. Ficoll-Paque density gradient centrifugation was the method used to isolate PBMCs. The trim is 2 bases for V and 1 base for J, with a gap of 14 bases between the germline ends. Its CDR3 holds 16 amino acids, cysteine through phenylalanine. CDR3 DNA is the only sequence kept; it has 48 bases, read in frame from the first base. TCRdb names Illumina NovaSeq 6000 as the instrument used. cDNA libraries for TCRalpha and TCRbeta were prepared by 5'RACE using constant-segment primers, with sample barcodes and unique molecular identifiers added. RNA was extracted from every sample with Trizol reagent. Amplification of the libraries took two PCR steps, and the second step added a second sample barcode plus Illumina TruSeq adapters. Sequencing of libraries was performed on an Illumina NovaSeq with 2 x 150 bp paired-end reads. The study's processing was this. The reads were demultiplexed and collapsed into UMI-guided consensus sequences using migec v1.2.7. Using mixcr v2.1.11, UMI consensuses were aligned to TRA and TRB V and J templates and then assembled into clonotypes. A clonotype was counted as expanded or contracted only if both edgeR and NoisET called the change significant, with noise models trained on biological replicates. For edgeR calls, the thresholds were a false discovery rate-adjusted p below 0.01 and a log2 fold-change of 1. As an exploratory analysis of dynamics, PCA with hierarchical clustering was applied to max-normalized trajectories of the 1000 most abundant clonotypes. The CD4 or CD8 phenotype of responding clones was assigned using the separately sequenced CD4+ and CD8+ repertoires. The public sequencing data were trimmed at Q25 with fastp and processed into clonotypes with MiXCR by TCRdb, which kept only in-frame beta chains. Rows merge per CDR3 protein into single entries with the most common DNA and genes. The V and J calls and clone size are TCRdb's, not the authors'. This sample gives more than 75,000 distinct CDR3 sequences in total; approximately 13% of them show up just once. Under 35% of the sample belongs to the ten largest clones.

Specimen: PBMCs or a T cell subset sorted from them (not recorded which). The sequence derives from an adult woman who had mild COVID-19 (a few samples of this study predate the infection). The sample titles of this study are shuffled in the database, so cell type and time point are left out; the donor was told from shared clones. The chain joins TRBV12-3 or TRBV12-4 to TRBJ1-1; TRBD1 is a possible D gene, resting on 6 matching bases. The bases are TGTGCCAGCAGTTTATGGGTAGGGGGACGGAACACTGAAGCTTTCTTT. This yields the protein CASSLWVGGRNTEAFF.